This T cell receptor beta chain was documented in a study of blood T cell repertoires in COVID-19. Study in general: The study drew acute and convalescent COVID-19 samples from the United States, Italy and Spain. T cells, B-cell-depleted T cells, or PBMCs supplied cDNA or gDNA.

Original processing methods: Researchers report that nucleated cell counts were estimated from reference gene primer amplification. Measured with immunoSEQ multiplex PCR; TCRdb has only the in-frame clones, and not every one. The DNA gave D and trimming, while V, J and clone size come from that table. The data hold approximately 39,000 clones, with about nine tenths observed a single time. CDR1 SNHLY and CDR2 FYNNEI come from the germline V gene. CDR3 length: 16 residues. Germline trimming cut 8 bases from V and 2 bases from J; bases unmatched to any gene: 10. The gene calls are TRBV2 and TRBJ2-3; 10 bases are shared with TRBD1. The sequence was collected from a man aged 45-65 years with active or convalescent COVID-19. The sample consisted of peripheral blood. The CDR3 is CASPRTGTGATDTQYF. CDR3 coding DNA: TGTGCCAGCCCGAGAACCGGGACAGGGGCCACAGATACGCAGTATTTT.